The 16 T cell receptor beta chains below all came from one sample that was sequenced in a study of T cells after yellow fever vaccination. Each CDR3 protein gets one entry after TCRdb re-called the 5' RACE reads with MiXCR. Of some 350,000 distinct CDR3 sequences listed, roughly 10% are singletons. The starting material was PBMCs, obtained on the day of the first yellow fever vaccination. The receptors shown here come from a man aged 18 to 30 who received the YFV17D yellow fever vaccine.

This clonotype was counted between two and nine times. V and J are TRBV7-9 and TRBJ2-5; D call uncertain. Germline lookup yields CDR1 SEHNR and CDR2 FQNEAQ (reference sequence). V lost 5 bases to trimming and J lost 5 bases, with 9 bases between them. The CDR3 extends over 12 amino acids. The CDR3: CASSANMETQYF. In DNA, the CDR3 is TGTGCCAGCAGCGCAAATATGGAGACCCAGTACTTC.

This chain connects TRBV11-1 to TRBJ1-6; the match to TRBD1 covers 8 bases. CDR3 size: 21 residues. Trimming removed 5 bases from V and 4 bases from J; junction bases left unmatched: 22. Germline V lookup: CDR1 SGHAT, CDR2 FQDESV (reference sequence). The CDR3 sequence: CASSPETGTGPSNVYNSPLHF. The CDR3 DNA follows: TGTGCCAGCAGCCCAGAGACCGGGACAGGCCCCTCCAACGTTTATAATTCACCCCTCCACTTT.

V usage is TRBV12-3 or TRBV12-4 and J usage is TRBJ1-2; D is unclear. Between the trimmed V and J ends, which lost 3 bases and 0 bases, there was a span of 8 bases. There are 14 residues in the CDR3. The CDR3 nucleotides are TGTGCCAGCAGTTTCGGCGGGCCTAACTATGGCTACACCTTC. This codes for CASSFGGPNYGYTF.

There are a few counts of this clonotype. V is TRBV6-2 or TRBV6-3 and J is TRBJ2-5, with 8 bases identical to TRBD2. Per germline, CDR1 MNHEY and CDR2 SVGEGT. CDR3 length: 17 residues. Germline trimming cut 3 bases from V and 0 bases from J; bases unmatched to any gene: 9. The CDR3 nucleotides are TGTGCCAGCAGTTATGGATTAGTAGCGGGGAACCAAGAGACCCAGTACTTC. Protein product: CASSYGLVAGNQETQYF.

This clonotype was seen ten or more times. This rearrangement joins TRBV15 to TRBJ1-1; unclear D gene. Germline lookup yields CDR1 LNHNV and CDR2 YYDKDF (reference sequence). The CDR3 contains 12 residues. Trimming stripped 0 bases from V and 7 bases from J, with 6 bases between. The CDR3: CATSRDFIEAFF. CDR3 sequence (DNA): TGTGCCACCAGCAGAGATTTCATTGAAGCTTTCTTT. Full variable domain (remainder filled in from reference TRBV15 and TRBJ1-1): DAMVIQNPRYQVTQFGKPVTLSCSQTLNHNVMYWYQQKSSQAPKLLFHYYDKDFNNEADTPDNFQSRRPNTSFCFLDIRSPGLGDTAMYLCATSRDFIEAFFGQGTRLTVV.

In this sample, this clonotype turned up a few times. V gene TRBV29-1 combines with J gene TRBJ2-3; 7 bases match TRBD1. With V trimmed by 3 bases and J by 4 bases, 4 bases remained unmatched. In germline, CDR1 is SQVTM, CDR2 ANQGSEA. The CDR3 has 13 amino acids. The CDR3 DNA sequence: TGCAGCGTTGATAACAGGGGAGCAGATACGCAGTATTTT. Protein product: CSVDNRGADTQYF.

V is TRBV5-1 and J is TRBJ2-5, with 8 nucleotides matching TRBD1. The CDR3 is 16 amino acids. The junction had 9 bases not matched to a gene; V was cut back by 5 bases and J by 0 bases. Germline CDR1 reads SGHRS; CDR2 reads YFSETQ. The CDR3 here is CASRHRTGLYQETQYF. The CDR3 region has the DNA TGCGCCAGCAGACATAGGACAGGGTTGTACCAAGAGACCCAGTACTTC.

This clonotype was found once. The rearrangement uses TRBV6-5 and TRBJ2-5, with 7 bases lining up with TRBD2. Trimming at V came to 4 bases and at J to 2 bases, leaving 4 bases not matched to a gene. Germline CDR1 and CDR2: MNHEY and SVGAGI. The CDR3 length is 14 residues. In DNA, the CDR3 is TGTGCCAGCAGTTTTCTAGCGGTTCAAGAGACCCAGTACTTC. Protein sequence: CASSFLAVQETQYF.

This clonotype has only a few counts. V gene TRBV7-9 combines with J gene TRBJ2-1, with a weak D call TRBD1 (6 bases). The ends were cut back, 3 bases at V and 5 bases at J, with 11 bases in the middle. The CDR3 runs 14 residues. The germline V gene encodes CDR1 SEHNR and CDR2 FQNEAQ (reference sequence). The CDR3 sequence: CASSFWGRDNEQFF. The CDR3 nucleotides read TGTGCCAGCAGCTTCTGGGGGCGGGACAATGAGCAGTTCTTC.

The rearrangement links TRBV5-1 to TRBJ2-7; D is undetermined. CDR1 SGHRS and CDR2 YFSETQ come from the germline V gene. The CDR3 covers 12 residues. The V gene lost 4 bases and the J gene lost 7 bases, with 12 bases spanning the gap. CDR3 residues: CASSLELGEQYF. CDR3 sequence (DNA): TGCGCCAGCAGCCTGGAATTGGGAGAGCAGTACTTC. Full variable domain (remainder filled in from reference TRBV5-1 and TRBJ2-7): KAGVTQTPRYLIKTRGQQVTLSCSPISGHRSVSWYQQTPGQGLQFLFEYFSETQRNKGNFPGRFSGRQFSNSRSEMNVSTLELGDSALYLCASSLELGEQYFGPGTRLTVT.

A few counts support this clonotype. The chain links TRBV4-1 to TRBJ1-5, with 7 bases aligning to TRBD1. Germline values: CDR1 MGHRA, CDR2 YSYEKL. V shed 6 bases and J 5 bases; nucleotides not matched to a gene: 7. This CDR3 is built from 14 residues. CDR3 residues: CASSPSTGYQPQHF. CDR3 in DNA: TGCGCCAGCAGTCCGTCGACAGGGTATCAGCCCCAGCATTTT.

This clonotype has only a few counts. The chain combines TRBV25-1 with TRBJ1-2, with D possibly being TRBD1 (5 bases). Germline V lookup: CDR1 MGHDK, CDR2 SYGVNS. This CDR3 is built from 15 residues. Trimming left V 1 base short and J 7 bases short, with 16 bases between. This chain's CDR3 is CASSEWGLGLGGYTF. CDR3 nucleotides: TGTGCCAGCAGTGAATGGGGGTTAGGCCTCGGTGGCTACACCTTC.

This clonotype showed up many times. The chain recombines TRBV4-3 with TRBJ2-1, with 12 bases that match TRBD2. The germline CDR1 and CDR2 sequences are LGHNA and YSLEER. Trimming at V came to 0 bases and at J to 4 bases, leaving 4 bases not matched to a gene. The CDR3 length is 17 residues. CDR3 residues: CASSQEPTSGGYNEQFF. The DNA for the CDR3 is TGCGCCAGCAGCCAAGAACCTACTAGCGGGGGGTACAATGAGCAGTTCTTC.

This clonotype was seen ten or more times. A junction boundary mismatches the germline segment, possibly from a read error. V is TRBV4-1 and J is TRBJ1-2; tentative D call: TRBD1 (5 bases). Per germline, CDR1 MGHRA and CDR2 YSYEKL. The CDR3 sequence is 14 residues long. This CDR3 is CASRRPGGERGPVF. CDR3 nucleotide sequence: TGCGCCAGCAGAAGACCCGGAGGAGAGAGGGGACCGGTCTTC.

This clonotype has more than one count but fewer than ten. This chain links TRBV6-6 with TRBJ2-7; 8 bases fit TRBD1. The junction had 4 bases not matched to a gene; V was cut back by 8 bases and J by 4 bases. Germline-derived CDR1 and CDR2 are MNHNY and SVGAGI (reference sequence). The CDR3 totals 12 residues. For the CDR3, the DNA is TGTGCCAGCGGGGGACAGGCGTACGAGCAGTACTTC. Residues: CASGGQAYEQYF.

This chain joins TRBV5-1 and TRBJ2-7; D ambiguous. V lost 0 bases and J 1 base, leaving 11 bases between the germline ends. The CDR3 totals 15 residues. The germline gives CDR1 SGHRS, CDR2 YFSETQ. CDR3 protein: CASSLVGGRSYEQYF. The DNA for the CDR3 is TGCGCCAGCAGCTTGGTTGGTGGAAGATCCTACGAGCAGTACTTC.